The 28 T cell receptor beta chains reported below all come from one sample, sequenced in a study of blood T cells in healthy people across ages. A sample-barcoded 5' primer and a J-beta primer mix were used in a second PCR of about 7 to 12 cycles. TCRdb reprocessed the 5' RACE reads via MiXCR and lists one record per CDR3 protein. The sample has about 640,000 distinct CDR3 sequences, about 28% seen once. The sequenced sample was blood. All receptors derive from a woman aged 80 or over in good health.

In nucleotides, the CDR3 is TGTGCCAGCAGCTTGGGTTCGGCTACCAATGAGCAGTTCTTC. It translates to CASSLGSATNEQFF. The chain uses TRBV7-2 and TRBJ2-1; D unresolved. Per germline, CDR1 SGHTA and CDR2 FQGNSA. The CDR3 runs to 14 residues. The V and J ends lost 3 bases and 6 bases respectively, with 12 bases between them.

This clonotype appeared many times. J is TRBJ1-2 and V is TRBV27, with D possibly TRBD1 on 5 matching bases. The CDR3 has 13 amino acids. Trimming took off 5 bases at V and 7 bases at J, with 14 bases between the two ends. Per the germline V gene, CDR1 is MNHEY and CDR2 is SMNVEV (reference sequence). The CDR3 loop reads CASSPGRSFGYTF. CDR3 DNA: TGTGCCAGCAGTCCGGGACGGTCCTTTGGCTACACCTTC.

This clonotype was observed at least ten times. The chain employs TRBV20-1 and TRBJ2-3; 9 bases fit TRBD2. The germline V gene encodes CDR1 DFQATT and CDR2 SNEGSKA (reference sequence). Trimming took 5 bases from V and 2 from J; bases not matched to a gene: 5. This CDR3 is built from 14 residues. CDR3 nucleotide sequence: TGCAGTGCTCTGCTAGCGGGGCTCACAGATACGCAGTATTTT. This translates into CSALLAGLTDTQYF.

This clonotype appeared many times. The gene calls are TRBV3-1 and TRBJ2-5; maybe TRBD2 (6 bases). The CDR3 extends over 16 amino acids. Germline V lookup: CDR1 LGHDT, CDR2 YNNKEL (reference sequence). V shed 3 bases and J shed 2 bases, with 16 bases lying between them. CDR3 nucleotide sequence: TGTGCCAGCAGCCATCTTGGGGCGGGGCCTCAAGAGACCCAGTACTTC. It yields the protein CASSHLGAGPQETQYF.

This clonotype turned up a few times. A much larger clone sits a single nucleotide away, making a read error possible. The rearrangement links TRBV13 to TRBJ2-5; 9 nucleotides line up with TRBD2. The germline gives CDR1 PRHDT, CDR2 FYEKMQ (reference sequence). The J segment lost 4 bases and the V segment lost 2 bases, leaving 5 bases of the junction unmatched. This CDR3 region has 15 residues. CDR3 amino acids: CASSLLAGHPETQYF. CDR3 sequence (DNA): TGTGCCAGCAGCTTACTAGCGGGGCACCCAGAGACCCAGTACTTC. Looking up the rest from reference TRBV13 and TRBJ2-5 gives the full variable domain: AAGVIQSPRHLIKEKRETATLKCYPIPRHDTVYWYQQGPGQDPQFLISFYEKMQSDKGSIPDRFSAQQFSDYHSELNMSSLELGDSALYFCASSLLAGHPETQYFGPGTRLLVL.

This clonotype has ten or more counts. The V gene is TRBV25-1, the J gene TRBJ2-1; 8 bases fit TRBD1. Germline V gene lookup returns CDR1 MGHDK and CDR2 SYGVNS. Losses at the gene ends were 4 bases for V and 9 bases for J; bases not matched to a gene: 5. The CDR3 consists of 13 residues. The CDR3, as DNA: TGTGCCAGCAGTGCCAGGGGGCGCGGTGAGCAGTTCTTC. Translated: CASSARGRGEQFF.

This clonotype was observed at least ten times. V and J are TRBV5-1 and TRBJ2-7; tentatively, D is TRBD1 (5 bases). The germline V and J ends were trimmed by 4 bases and 0 bases, with 11 bases remaining between them. The CDR3 is 14 residues long. Germline CDR1 SGHRS, CDR2 YFSETQ. The CDR3 bases are TGCGCCAGCAGCCCAGGGCCGAGCTCCTACGAGCAGTACTTC. This gives the protein CASSPGPSSYEQYF.

This clonotype occurred a few times. The chain couples TRBV30 to TRBJ1-5; D is unclear. This CDR3 spans 16 amino acids. Trimming removed 0 bases from V and 1 base from J, with 13 bases in between. Germline lookup yields CDR1 GTSNPN and CDR2 SVGIG (reference sequence). The CDR3, as DNA: TGTGCCTGGAGTGTAAGCGGTGGAGGGAGCAATCAGCCCCAGCATTTT. Residues: CAWSVSGGGSNQPQHF.

The table lists this clonotype with many counts. This sequence joins TRBV6-1 and TRBJ2-1, with D perhaps TRBD2 (5 bases). Trimming took 6 bases from V and 6 from J, leaving 18 bases between them. CDR1 and CDR2 (germline): MNHNS, SASEGT. The CDR3 is 15 amino acids. The CDR3 loop is CASRPVDRGSNEQFF. The CDR3 region has the DNA TGTGCCAGCAGACCCGTAGATCGAGGGAGCAATGAGCAGTTCTTC.

This clonotype was picked up many times. The genes are TRBV7-8 and TRBJ2-3, with D unresolved. This CDR3 spans 13 amino acids. The germline CDR1 and CDR2 sequences are SGHVS and FQNEAQ. The V end lost 7 bases, the J end lost 0 bases, and 8 bases lay between the germline ends. CDR3 loop: CASIPASTDTQYF. CDR3 nucleotide sequence: TGTGCCAGCATCCCGGCTAGCACAGATACGCAGTATTTT.

As DNA, the CDR3 is TGTGCCAGTAGGTGGACAGGGTCGAACACTGAAGCTTTCTTT. This sequence encodes CASRWTGSNTEAFF. The chain uses TRBV19 and TRBJ1-1; 8 bases are a match to TRBD1. The ends lost 6 bases at V and 1 base at J; junction bases unmatched: 4. The CDR3 sequence is 14 residues long. CDR1 and CDR2 from the germline V gene are LNHDA and SQIVND (reference sequence).

This clonotype was detected a few times. The chain couples TRBV5-4 to TRBJ2-3; TRBD1 matches 7 bases. The junction had 6 bases not matched to a gene; V was cut back by 4 bases and J by 4 bases. The CDR3 has 14 residues. Germline values: CDR1 SGHNT, CDR2 YYREEE (reference sequence). In nucleotides, the CDR3 is TGTGCCAGCAGCCCGACAGGGTGGCCAGATACGCAGTATTTT. Amino acid sequence: CASSPTGWPDTQYF.

This clonotype was counted at least ten times. The chain employs TRBV10-3 and TRBJ2-3; TRBD1 aligns across 7 bases. Germline V gene data show CDR1 as ENHRY and CDR2 as SYGVKD. The CDR3 runs 14 residues. J lost 2 bases, V lost 4 bases, and 3 bases had no gene match. CDR3 amino acids: CAISGDRFTDTQYF. DNA of the CDR3: TGTGCCATCAGTGGGGACAGATTCACAGATACGCAGTATTTT.

This clonotype was seen ten or more times. CDR3 DNA: TGTGCCTGGACTGTGGGGGGGGCCATGTTAAATGAGCAGTTCTTC. The encoded protein is CAWTVGGAMLNEQFF. V is TRBV30 and J is TRBJ2-1; tentatively, D is TRBD2 (7 bases). V shed 4 bases and J shed 7 bases, with 20 bases lying between them. This CDR3 has 15 residues. CDR1 and CDR2 (germline): GTSNPN, SVGIG (reference sequence). Full variable domain (rest looked up from reference TRBV30 and TRBJ2-1): SQTIHQWPATLVQPVGSPLSLECTVEGTSNPNLYWYRQAAGRGLQLLFYSVGIGQISSEVPQNLSASRPQDRQFILSSKKLLLSDSGFYLCAWTVGGAMLNEQFFGPGTRLTVL.

This clonotype appeared many times. The chain employs TRBV20-1 and TRBJ2-1, with 9 bases identical to TRBD2. Germline V CDR1 and CDR2: DFQATT, SNEGSKA (reference sequence). This CDR3 is 15 amino acids long. The junction had 9 bases not matched to a gene; V was cut back by 3 bases and J by 6 bases. The CDR3 coding sequence is TGCAGTGCTAGGGAAGTAGCGGGGGTCGGCAATGAGCAGTTCTTC. It encodes CSAREVAGVGNEQFF.

Many counts were recorded for this clonotype. The chain is built from TRBV28 and TRBJ2-1; 13 bases match TRBD2. Germline CDR1 reads MDHEN; CDR2 reads SYDVKM. With 5 bases clipped from V and 8 bases from J, the junction kept 6 bases outside the gene matches. The CDR3 has 15 amino acids. In DNA, the CDR3 is TGTGCCAGCAGTCATACTAGCGGGGGGGCCGATGAGCAGTTCTTC. Translation gives CASSHTSGGADEQFF.

This clonotype showed up just a few times. This may arise from a read error, as a much more abundant clone is one base away. V is TRBV4-3 and J is TRBJ2-5; 7 bases map to TRBD1. CDR1 and CDR2 from the germline V gene are LGHNA and YSLEER. The CDR3 spans 12 residues. The junction had 11 bases not matched to a gene; V was cut back by 8 bases and J by 11 bases. The CDR3 region is CASGNRGNEQYF. The CDR3 nucleotides are TGCGCCAGCGGAAACAGGGGTAATGAGCAGTACTTC.

This clonotype was seen many times. This chain links TRBV7-2 with TRBJ2-1; D is unclear. CDR1 is SGHTA and CDR2 is FQGNSA in the germline V gene. V lost 1 base to trimming and J lost 8 bases, with 12 bases between them. The CDR3 is made up of 14 amino acids. CDR3 coding DNA: TGTGCCAGCAGCTTAGACGGGCCTCGGGATGAGCAGTTCTTC. This translates into CASSLDGPRDEQFF. Variable domain in full (rest from reference TRBV7-2 and TRBJ2-1): GAGVSQSPSNKVTEKGKDVELRCDPISGHTALYWYRQSLGQGLEFLIYFQGNSAPDKSGLPSDRFSAERTGGSVSTLTIQRTQQEDSAVYLCASSLDGPRDEQFFGPGTRLTVL.

This clonotype was found many times. V usage is TRBV6-2 or TRBV6-3 and J usage is TRBJ2-5, with D possibly matching TRBD1 (5 bases). The CDR3 runs 12 residues. V was trimmed by 6 bases and J by 1 base, leaving 6 bases between them. Germline CDR1 and CDR2: MNHEY and SVGEGT. The CDR3 protein is CASRDIQETQYF. The CDR3 DNA sequence: TGTGCCAGCAGGGACATCCAAGAGACCCAGTACTTC.

This chain connects TRBV14 to TRBJ2-2; a possible D gene is TRBD1 (6 bases). The CDR3 is made up of 14 amino acids. V was shortened by 4 bases and J by 3 bases, with 9 bases between the two germline ends. The germline CDR1 and CDR2 sequences are SGHDN and FVKESK. The CDR3 reads CASSRGQYTGELFF. The CDR3 DNA sequence: TGTGCCAGCAGCCGAGGACAGTACACCGGGGAGCTGTTTTTT.

The table lists this clonotype with many counts. This chain connects TRBV5-1 to TRBJ2-3; TRBD2 agrees at 8 bases. This CDR3 has 15 amino acids. V shed 2 bases and J 3 bases; nucleotides not matched to a gene: 5. CDR1 and CDR2 (germline): SGHRS, YFSETQ. The CDR3 sequence: CASSFDSGGTDTQYF. CDR3 in DNA: TGCGCCAGCAGCTTTGATTCGGGGGGGACAGATACGCAGTATTTT.

The V gene is TRBV30, the J gene TRBJ1-1; D ambiguous. V lost 5 bases and J lost 0, with 7 bases in between. From germline, CDR1 is GTSNPN and CDR2 SVGIG (reference sequence). This CDR3 contains 12 residues. The CDR3 bases are TGTGCCTGGGGAGACATGAACACTGAAGCTTTCTTT. Protein sequence: CAWGDMNTEAFF.

This clonotype has a count of ten or more. The chain recombines TRBV20-1 with TRBJ2-5, with D hard to call. With 7 bases removed from V and 3 bases from J, the gap between germline ends came to 9 bases. CDR3 length equals 11 residues. Germline V gene lookup returns CDR1 DFQATT and CDR2 SNEGSKA (reference sequence). CDR3 sequence (DNA): TGCAGTGAACAACAGAAAGAGACCCAGTACTTC. Translated, it gives CSEQQKETQYF.

The chain uses TRBV6-6 and TRBJ1-4; tentative D call: TRBD1 (5 bases). Trimming left V 11 bases short and J 7 bases short, with 17 bases between. The CDR3 contains 13 residues. Germline lookup yields CDR1 MNHNY and CDR2 SVGAGI (reference sequence). CDR3 in DNA: TGTGCCGGCCAACGGGACGCAGCTGAAAAACTGTTTTTT. Protein sequence: CAGQRDAAEKLFF.

Many counts were recorded for this clonotype. This may be a read error, as it is one base from a much larger clone. The CDR3 loop is CASSLTGGGGEQYF. Written as DNA, the CDR3 is TGTGCCAGCAGCTTGACTGGAGGGGGTGGTGAGCAGTACTTC. The chain joins TRBV7-3 to TRBJ2-5; tentatively, D is TRBD1 or TRBD2 (6 bases each). The V and J ends lost 3 bases and 11 bases respectively, with 19 bases between them. There are 14 residues in the CDR3. Germline V gives CDR1 SGHTA, CDR2 FQGTGA.

In the case of this clonotype: One junction end does not reproduce the germline sequence, and a read error may be involved. Written as DNA, the CDR3 is TGTGTCAGTAGTATAAGACGGAACACCGGGGAGCTGTTTTTT. This translates into CVSSIRRNTGELFF. The rearrangement joins TRBV19 to TRBJ2-2; no reliable D call. This CDR3 is 14 amino acids long. Germline CDR1 is LNHDA and CDR2 is SQIVND (reference sequence). Supplemented by reference TRBV19 and TRBJ2-2, the full variable domain reads DGGITQSPKYLFRKEGQNVTLSCEQNLNHDAMYWYRQDPGQGLRLIYYSQIVNDFQKGDIAEGYSVSREKKESFPLTVTSAQKNPTAFYLCVSSIRRNTGELFFGEGSRLTVL.

A word on this clonotype: Its ends do not fully match the called genes, so a read error is possible. The chain joins TRBV6-5 to TRBJ2-5, with 7 bases identical to TRBD2. Looked up from germline, CDR1 is MNHEY and CDR2 is SVGAGI. The CDR3 extends over 13 amino acids. This CDR3 reads CASSPGSGATRYF. The DNA of the CDR3 is TGTGCCAGCAGTCCCGGGAGCGGGGCCACCCGGTACTTC.

This clonotype was observed a handful of times. The chain couples TRBV7-2 to TRBJ1-4, with 9 bases lining up with TRBD1. The ends lost 5 bases at V and 7 bases at J; junction bases unmatched: 8. CDR1 is SGHTA, CDR2 FQGNSA, per germline. The CDR3 runs 15 residues. CDR3 DNA sequence: TGTGCCAGCAGCCCCCAGACAGGGGGAGGTGAAAAACTGTTTTTT. It codes for CASSPQTGGGEKLFF.